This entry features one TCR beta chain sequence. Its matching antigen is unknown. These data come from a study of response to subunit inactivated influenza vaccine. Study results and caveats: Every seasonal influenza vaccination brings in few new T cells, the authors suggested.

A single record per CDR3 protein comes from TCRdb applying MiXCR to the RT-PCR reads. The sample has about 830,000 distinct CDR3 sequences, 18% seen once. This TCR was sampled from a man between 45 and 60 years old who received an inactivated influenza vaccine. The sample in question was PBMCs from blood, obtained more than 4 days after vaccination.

The CDR3 sequence: CASSEELMGHSNQPQHF. The CDR3 nucleotides read TGTGCCAGCAGTGAAGAGTTAATGGGACATAGCAATCAGCCCCAGCATTTT. The chain employs TRBV6-1 and TRBJ1-5; D might be TRBD1 (6 bases). The CDR3 sequence is 17 residues long. The V gene lost 1 base and the J gene lost 0 bases, with 13 bases spanning the gap. CDR1 and CDR2 from the germline V gene are MNHNS and SASEGT.